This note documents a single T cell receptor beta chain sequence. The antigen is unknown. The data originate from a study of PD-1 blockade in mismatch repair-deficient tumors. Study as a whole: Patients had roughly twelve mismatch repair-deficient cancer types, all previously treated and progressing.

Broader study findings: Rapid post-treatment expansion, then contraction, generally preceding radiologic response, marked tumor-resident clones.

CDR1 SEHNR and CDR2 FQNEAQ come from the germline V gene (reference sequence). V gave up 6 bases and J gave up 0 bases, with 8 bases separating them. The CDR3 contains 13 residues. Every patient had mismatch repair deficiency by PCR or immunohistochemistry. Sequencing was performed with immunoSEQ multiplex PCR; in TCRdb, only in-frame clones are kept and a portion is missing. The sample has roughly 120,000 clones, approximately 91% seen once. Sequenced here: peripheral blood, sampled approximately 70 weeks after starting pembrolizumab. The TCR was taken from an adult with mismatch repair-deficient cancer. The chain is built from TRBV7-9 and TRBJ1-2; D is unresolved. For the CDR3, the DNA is TGTGCCAGCAGTCCCGTTTCTAACTATGGCTACACCTTC. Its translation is CASSPVSNYGYTF.